The T cell receptor (beta chain) described here comes from a study of PD-1 blockade in mismatch repair-deficient tumors. In the case of this clone: Antigen specificity is unknown.

Between the trimmed V and J ends, which lost 3 bases and 9 bases, there was a span of 11 bases. The CDR3 spans 13 residues. Germline CDR1 reads LGHNA; CDR2 reads YSLEER. The protocol was immunoSEQ multiplex PCR, while the TCRdb copy is restricted to in-frame clones and leaves out a portion. The data hold some 120,000 clones, with roughly 86% observed a single time. Notes on the study in general: Tumor-resident clones, often absent from pretreatment blood, expanded after pembrolizumab and then contracted.

The TCR-sequenced patients were a few responders to pembrolizumab. The specimen comprised peripheral blood, sampled 44 weeks after starting pembrolizumab. The sequence was obtained from an adult with mismatch repair-deficient cancer. This chain links TRBV4-3 with TRBJ2-2; D perhaps matches TRBD1 (6 bases). Here the CDR3 DNA reads TGCGCCAGCAGCCAGGCAGGGGCCAGGGAGCTGTTTTTT. Protein product: CASSQAGARELFF.